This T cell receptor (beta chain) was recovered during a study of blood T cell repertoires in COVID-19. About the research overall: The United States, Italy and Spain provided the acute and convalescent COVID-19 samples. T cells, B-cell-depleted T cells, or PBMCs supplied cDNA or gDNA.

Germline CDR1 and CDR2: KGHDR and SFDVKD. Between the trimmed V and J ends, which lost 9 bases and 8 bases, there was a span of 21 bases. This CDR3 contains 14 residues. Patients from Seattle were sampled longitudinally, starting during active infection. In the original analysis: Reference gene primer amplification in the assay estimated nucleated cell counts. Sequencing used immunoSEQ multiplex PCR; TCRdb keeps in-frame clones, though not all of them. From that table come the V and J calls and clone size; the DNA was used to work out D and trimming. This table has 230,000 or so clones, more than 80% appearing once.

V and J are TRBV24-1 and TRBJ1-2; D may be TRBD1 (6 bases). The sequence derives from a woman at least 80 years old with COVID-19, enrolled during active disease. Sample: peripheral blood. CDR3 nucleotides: TGTGCCACCCAGGGCGCCTGGGACAAAGACGGCTACACCTTC. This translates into CATQGAWDKDGYTF.